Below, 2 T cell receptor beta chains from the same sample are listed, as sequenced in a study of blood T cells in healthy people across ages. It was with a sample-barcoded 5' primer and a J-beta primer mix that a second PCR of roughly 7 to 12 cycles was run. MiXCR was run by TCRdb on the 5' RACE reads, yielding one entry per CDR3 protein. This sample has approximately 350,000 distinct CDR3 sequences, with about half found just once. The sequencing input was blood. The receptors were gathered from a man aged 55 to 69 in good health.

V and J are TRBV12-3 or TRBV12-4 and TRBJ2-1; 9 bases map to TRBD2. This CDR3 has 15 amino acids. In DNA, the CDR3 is TGTGCAGTCAGCGGGGGGACGAGCTCCTACAATGAGCAGTTCTTC. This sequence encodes CAVSGGTSSYNEQFF.

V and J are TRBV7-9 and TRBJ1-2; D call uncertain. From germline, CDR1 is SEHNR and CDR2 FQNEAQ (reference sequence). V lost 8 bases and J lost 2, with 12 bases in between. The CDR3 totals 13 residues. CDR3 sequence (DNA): TGTGCCAGCGGCCCTGCGCCAAACTATGGCTACACCTTC. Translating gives CASGPAPNYGYTF.